The clone carrying this T cell receptor beta chain was recorded once. The sample is drawn from a study of technical replicates of blood from several donors. Sequencing used immunoSEQ multiplex PCR; TCRdb keeps in-frame clones, though not all of them. The sample yields 100,000 or so clones, roughly 95% seen once. CDR1 is MNHEY and CDR2 is SMNVEV in the germline V gene (reference sequence). V was clipped by 2 bases and J by 3 bases; unmatched bases: 4. This CDR3 has 15 residues. Sequencing was done on a sample of T cells isolated from PBMCs. This TCR was recovered from a human donor in good health. The chain links TRBV27 to TRBJ2-1, with 7 bases lining up with TRBD2. DNA of the CDR3: TGTGCCAGCAGTTTAGGCCTAGCGGTCTACAATGAGCAGTTCTTC. Amino acids: CASSLGLAVYNEQFF.